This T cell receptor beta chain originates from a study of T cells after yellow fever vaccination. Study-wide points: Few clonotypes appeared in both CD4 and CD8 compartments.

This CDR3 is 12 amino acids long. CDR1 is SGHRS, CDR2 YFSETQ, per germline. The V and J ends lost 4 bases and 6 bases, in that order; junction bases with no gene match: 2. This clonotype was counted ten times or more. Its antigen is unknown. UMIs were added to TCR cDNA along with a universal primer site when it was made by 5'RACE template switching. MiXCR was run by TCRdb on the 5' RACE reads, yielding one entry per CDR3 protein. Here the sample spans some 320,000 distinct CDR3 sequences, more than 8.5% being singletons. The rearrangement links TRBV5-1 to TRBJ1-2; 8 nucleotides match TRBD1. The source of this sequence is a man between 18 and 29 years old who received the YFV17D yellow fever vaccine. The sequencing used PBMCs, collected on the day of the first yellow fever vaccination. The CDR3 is CASSRTGNGYTF. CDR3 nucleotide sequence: TGCGCCAGCAGCCGGACAGGGAATGGCTACACCTTC.